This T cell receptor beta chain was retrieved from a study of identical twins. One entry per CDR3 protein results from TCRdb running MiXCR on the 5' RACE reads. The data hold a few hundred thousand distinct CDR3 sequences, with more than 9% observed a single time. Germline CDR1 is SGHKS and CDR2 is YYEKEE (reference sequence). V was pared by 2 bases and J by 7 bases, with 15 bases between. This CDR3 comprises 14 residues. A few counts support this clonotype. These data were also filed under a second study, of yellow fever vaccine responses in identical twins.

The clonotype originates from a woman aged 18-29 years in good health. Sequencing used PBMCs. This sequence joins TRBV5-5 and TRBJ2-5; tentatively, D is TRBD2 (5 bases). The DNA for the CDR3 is TGTGCCAGCAGCTTTGGACTCGGGGAAGGGACCCAGTACTTC. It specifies CASSFGLGEGTQYF.